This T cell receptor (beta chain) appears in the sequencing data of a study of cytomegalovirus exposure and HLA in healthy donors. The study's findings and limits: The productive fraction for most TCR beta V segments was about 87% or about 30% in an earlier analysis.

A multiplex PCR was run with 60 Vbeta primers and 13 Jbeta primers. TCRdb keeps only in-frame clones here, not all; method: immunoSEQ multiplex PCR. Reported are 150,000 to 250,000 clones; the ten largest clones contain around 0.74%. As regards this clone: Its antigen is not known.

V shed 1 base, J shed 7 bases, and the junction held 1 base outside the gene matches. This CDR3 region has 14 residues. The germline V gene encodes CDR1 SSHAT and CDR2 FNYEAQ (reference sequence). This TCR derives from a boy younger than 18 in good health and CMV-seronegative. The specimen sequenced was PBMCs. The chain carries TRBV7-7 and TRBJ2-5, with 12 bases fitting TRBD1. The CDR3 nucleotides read TGTGCCAGCAGCTTAGGGGGACAGGGGGCGACCCAGTACTTC. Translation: CASSLGGQGATQYF.